The 32 T cell receptor beta chains below were found in one sample sequenced in a study of blood T cell repertoires in COVID-19. Libraries were prepared by immunoSEQ multiplex PCR; TCRdb keeps only in-frame clonotypes and omits some of them. The sample contains over 250,000 clones, approximately 88% of which appear only once. The sequencing input was peripheral blood. The receptor set was obtained from a man in his forties or fifties with acute or convalescent COVID-19.

The chain joins TRBV5-6 to TRBJ2-7; D perhaps matches TRBD1 (6 bases). This CDR3 has 14 residues. Germline V lookup: CDR1 SGHDT, CDR2 YYEEEE. V lost 4 bases and J lost 1, with 12 bases in between. CDR3 protein: CASSPRQASYEQYF. The CDR3 DNA is TGTGCCAGCAGCCCTCGACAGGCGTCCTACGAGCAGTACTTC.

This chain links TRBV6-6 with TRBJ1-2; no firm D call. V was trimmed by 6 bases and J by 0 bases, leaving 14 bases between them. The CDR3 runs 15 residues. From germline, CDR1 is MNHNY and CDR2 SVGAGI (reference sequence). CDR3 DNA sequence: TGTGCCAGCAGCCGGGAGTCGGCTTCTAACTATGGCTACACCTTC. It translates to CASSRESASNYGYTF.

This rearrangement joins TRBV7-3 to TRBJ1-1; no clear D. The CDR3 length is 13 residues. From germline, CDR1 is SGHTA and CDR2 FQGTGA. V was shortened by 5 bases and J by 4 bases, with 11 bases between the two germline ends. The CDR3 DNA is TGTGCCAGCAGCCGCGGGCTGGGCACTGAAGCTTTCTTT. This translates into CASSRGLGTEAFF.

This clone turned up a few times. The chain combines TRBV18 with TRBJ1-4; D possibly corresponds to TRBD1 (5 bases). This CDR3 comprises 15 residues. Looked up from germline, CDR1 is KGHSH and CDR2 is LQKENI. Deletions cut 1 base from V and 7 bases from J, with 13 bases between. CDR3 in DNA: TGTGCCAGCTCACCACAAGAGCAGGGTGGTGAAAAACTGTTTTTT. It codes for CASSPQEQGGEKLFF.

The rearrangement links TRBV10-3 to TRBJ2-3, with 8 bases fitting TRBD1. Per the germline V gene, CDR1 is ENHRY and CDR2 is SYGVKD. Losses at the gene ends were 8 bases for V and 5 bases for J; bases not matched to a gene: 9. The CDR3 loop spans 14 amino acids. The CDR3 coding sequence is TGTGCCATCCGGGGAGGACAGGGTCAAGATACGCAGTATTTT. It specifies CAIRGGQGQDTQYF.

The CDR3 loop is CASTPVTEAFF. The CDR3 DNA follows: TGTGCCAGCACCCCTGTCACTGAAGCTTTCTTT. The rearrangement uses TRBV12-3 or TRBV12-4 and TRBJ1-1; D gene ambiguous. V lost 7 bases and J lost 4, with 7 bases in between. The CDR3 covers 11 residues.

This chain joins TRBV10-3 and TRBJ1-4, with TRBD1 matching 8 bases. The germline V gene has CDR1 ENHRY and CDR2 SYGVKD. The V and J ends lost 2 bases and 3 bases, in that order; junction bases with no gene match: 8. The CDR3 runs 17 residues. The CDR3: CAISEGRGRAANEKLFF. CDR3 sequence (DNA): TGTGCCATCAGTGAGGGCAGGGGGCGTGCGGCTAATGAAAAACTGTTTTTT.

The CDR3 DNA is TGTGCCAGCAGCTTAACGGGATTATCCTACAATGAGCAGTTCTTC. Translating it yields CASSLTGLSYNEQFF. The chain employs TRBV11-2 and TRBJ2-1, with a tentative D call TRBD2 (5 bases). Germline CDR1 is SGHAT and CDR2 is FQNNGV. Trimming removed 2 bases from V and 1 base from J, with 9 bases in between. CDR3 length: 15 residues.

This chain uses TRBV19 with TRBJ1-2; D is ambiguous. Trimming cost V 9 bases and J 5 bases, with 13 bases left between them. The germline V gene has CDR1 LNHDA and CDR2 SQIVND (reference sequence). CDR3 length equals 12 residues. The CDR3: CASRTEEYGYTF. Here the CDR3 DNA reads TGTGCCAGCCGCACAGAAGAATATGGCTACACCTTC.

On this clone: This specimen includes other DNA sequences encoding the same CDR3. The genes are TRBV10-2 and TRBJ1-2, with a tentative D call TRBD1 (6 bases). V shed 0 bases and J shed 5 bases, with 7 bases lying between them. Germline V gene lookup returns CDR1 WSHSY and CDR2 SAAADI. The CDR3 spans 13 residues. This chain's CDR3 is CASSESTGYGYTF. In DNA, the CDR3 is TGCGCCAGCAGTGAGTCCACAGGGTATGGCTACACCTTC.

This chain links TRBV30 with TRBJ2-2; possible D gene TRBD1, 5 bases. The CDR3 is made up of 12 amino acids. The ends were cut back, 2 bases at V and 9 bases at J, with 10 bases in the middle. From germline, CDR1 is GTSNPN and CDR2 SVGIG (reference sequence). CDR3: CAWSMGLRELFF. CDR3 sequence (DNA): TGTGCCTGGAGTATGGGGCTACGGGAGCTGTTTTTT.

Here the CDR3 reads CASSQDPRASGGSGQRYEQYF. The CDR3 DNA reads TGCGCCAGCAGCCAAGACCCCAGGGCCAGCGGGGGGTCTGGCCAGCGGTACGAGCAGTACTTC. The J gene is TRBJ2-7, the V gene TRBV4-1; 9 positions agree with TRBD2. Germline V CDR1 and CDR2: MGHRA, YSYEKL. The CDR3 is 21 amino acids. Trimming at V came to 0 bases and at J to 4 bases, leaving 22 bases not matched to a gene.

The gene calls are TRBV3-1 (or the pseudogene TRBV3-2) and TRBJ1-1; D is perhaps TRBD1 (5 bases). Trimming pared 4 bases from V and 7 bases from J, leaving 19 bases between. Germline V gives CDR1 LGHDT, CDR2 YNNKEL (reference sequence). The CDR3 is 15 residues long. Here the CDR3 reads CASSLLGRWEHEAFF. The CDR3, as DNA: TGTGCCAGCAGCCTACTGGGGCGATGGGAACATGAAGCTTTCTTT.

The rearrangement joins TRBV19 to TRBJ1-1; D is unresolved. There are 11 residues in the CDR3. V gave up 5 bases and J gave up 10 bases, with 11 bases separating them. The germline V gene has CDR1 LNHDA and CDR2 SQIVND (reference sequence). The DNA for the CDR3 is TGTGCCAGTAGTTTACAAGACTCAGCTTTCTTT. Residues: CASSLQDSAFF.

The chain links TRBV2 to TRBJ1-5, with D hard to call. V lost 2 bases, J lost 3 bases, and 11 bases lay in between. CDR3 length: 15 amino acids. Germline CDR1 SNHLY, CDR2 FYNNEI. CDR3 loop: CASSEFAGFNQPQHF. The CDR3 DNA reads as TGTGCCAGCAGTGAATTTGCGGGGTTCAATCAGCCCCAGCATTTT.

The rearrangement uses TRBV29-1 and TRBJ1-2; a weak D match, TRBD1 (5 bases). CDR1 is SQVTM, CDR2 ANQGSEA, per germline. The V gene lost 4 bases and the J gene lost 6 bases, with 21 bases spanning the gap. The CDR3 spans 15 residues. As DNA, the CDR3 is TGCAGCGTTGCCAGGAGGGGCAGGGCCTTGGATGGCTACACCTTC. It translates to CSVARRGRALDGYTF.

This clone has a single count. The chain combines TRBV7-9 with TRBJ1-1, with a weak D call TRBD1 (6 bases). Trimming pared 3 bases from V and 6 bases from J, leaving 17 bases between. This CDR3 region has 15 residues. Germline CDR1 is SEHNR and CDR2 is FQNEAQ (reference sequence). The CDR3 nucleotides read TGTGCCAGCAGCTTGGTCGGACAGATTACCGCTGAAGCTTTCTTT. This sequence encodes CASSLVGQITAEAFF.

This clone was recorded a few times. The chain couples TRBV30 to TRBJ1-1, with D perhaps TRBD1 (6 bases). V lost 7 bases to trimming and J lost 3 bases, with 9 bases between them. From germline, CDR1 is GTSNPN and CDR2 SVGIG (reference sequence). The CDR3 length is 11 residues. The DNA for the CDR3 is TGTGCCTCACAGGGCGACACTGAAGCTTTCTTT. This gives the protein CASQGDTEAFF.

The chain employs TRBV5-5 and TRBJ1-1, with D maybe TRBD1 (5 bases). CDR1 and CDR2 from the germline V gene are SGHKS and YYEKEE (reference sequence). CDR3 length: 13 residues. Trimming left V 4 bases short and J 11 bases short, with 18 bases between. The CDR3 coding sequence is TGTGCCAGCAGCCCGGTGGTCGACAGCGGGGCTTTCTTT. Residues: CASSPVVDSGAFF.

The CDR3 protein is CASSTGLVETQYF. CDR3 nucleotide sequence: TGTGCCAGCAGTACGGGACTAGTTGAGACCCAGTACTTC. The chain combines TRBV6-5 with TRBJ2-5; TRBD2 matches at 8 bases. The V gene end was trimmed by 5 bases and the J gene end by 5 bases; junction bases not matched to a gene: 4. Germline V gene data show CDR1 as MNHEY and CDR2 as SVGAGI. This CDR3 has 13 residues.

J is TRBJ2-5 and V is TRBV3-1 (or the pseudogene TRBV3-2), with D hard to call. Trimming pared 2 bases from V and 7 bases from J, leaving 8 bases between. The CDR3 runs to 12 residues. Germline V gene sequence: CDR1 LGHDT, CDR2 YNNKEL (reference sequence). The CDR3 region is CASSQTPGTQYF. The DNA for the CDR3 is TGTGCCAGCAGCCAAACACCGGGGACCCAGTACTTC.

The chain has TRBV3-1 (or the pseudogene TRBV3-2) and TRBJ2-7; weak D call: TRBD1 (5 bases). The germline V gene has CDR1 LGHDT and CDR2 YNNKEL (reference sequence). Deletions cut 0 bases from V and 2 bases from J, with 8 bases between. The CDR3 extends over 14 amino acids. CDR3 sequence: CASSQDTGTYEQYF. CDR3 in DNA: TGTGCCAGCAGCCAAGATACAGGAACCTACGAGCAGTACTTC.

The J gene is TRBJ2-7, the V gene TRBV19, with 7 bases fitting TRBD1. Losses at the gene ends were 3 bases for V and 9 bases for J; bases not matched to a gene: 11. Germline V gene lookup returns CDR1 LNHDA and CDR2 SQIVND (reference sequence). The CDR3 has 14 amino acids. CDR3 in amino acids: CASSIAGQAVRQYF. The CDR3 DNA is TGTGCCAGTAGTATTGCTGGACAGGCTGTCCGGCAGTACTTC.

The chain is built from TRBV3-1 (or the pseudogene TRBV3-2) and TRBJ1-3; possible D gene TRBD1, 6 bases. V lost 2 bases and J 4 bases, leaving 12 bases between the germline ends. The CDR3 contains 15 residues. Germline CDR1 is LGHDT and CDR2 is YNNKEL (reference sequence). The CDR3 DNA sequence: TGTGCCAGCAGCCAAAGACAGGAGTACGGAAACACCATATATTTT. Encoded protein: CASSQRQEYGNTIYF.

The chain is built from TRBV5-4 and TRBJ1-6, with TRBD1 as a possible D gene (5 bases). CDR3 size: 14 residues. From germline, CDR1 is SGHNT and CDR2 YYREEE (reference sequence). V dropped 1 base and J dropped 7 bases, with 9 bases sitting between them. Here the CDR3 reads CASSLRQGNSPLHF. CDR3 bases: TGTGCCAGCAGCTTGAGGCAGGGAAATTCACCCCTCCACTTT.

The count of this clone is one. The V and J genes are TRBV18 and TRBJ1-1; TRBD1 aligns across 7 bases. With 1 base clipped from V and 2 bases from J, the junction kept 4 bases outside the gene matches. The CDR3 spans 15 residues. The germline V gene has CDR1 KGHSH and CDR2 LQKENI. The CDR3 sequence is CASSPRQGGNTEAFF. The CDR3 region has the DNA TGTGCCAGCTCACCACGGCAGGGGGGAAACACTGAAGCTTTCTTT.

This chain uses TRBV2 with TRBJ2-1, with TRBD2 matching over 15 bases. Trimming at V came to 3 bases and at J to 9 bases, leaving 3 bases not matched to a gene. This CDR3 is 15 amino acids long. Germline CDR1 is SNHLY and CDR2 is FYNNEI. The CDR3 here is CASSEGLAGGGEQFF. CDR3 nucleotide sequence: TGTGCCAGCAGTGAGGGACTAGCGGGGGGCGGTGAGCAGTTCTTC.

V and J are TRBV4-1 and TRBJ2-1; tentatively, D is TRBD1 (5 bases). CDR1 is MGHRA and CDR2 is YSYEKL in the germline V gene. Trimming removed 1 base from V and 0 bases from J, with 10 bases in between. This CDR3 has 16 residues. DNA of the CDR3: TGCGCCAGCAGCCAAGTGGACATCCTCTCCTACAATGAGCAGTTCTTC. Its translation: CASSQVDILSYNEQFF.

The chain recombines TRBV30 with TRBJ1-6, with 8 nucleotides matching TRBD1. Trimming cost V 4 bases and J 7 bases; bases outside gene matches: 3. Germline lookup yields CDR1 GTSNPN and CDR2 SVGIG (reference sequence). This CDR3 comprises 13 residues. CDR3: CAWIQGGNSPLHF. In nucleotides, the CDR3 is TGTGCCTGGATACAGGGGGGAAATTCACCCCTCCACTTT.

The genes are TRBV10-3 and TRBJ2-2; TRBD2 agrees at 12 bases. The V gene's germline CDR1 is ENHRY and CDR2 SYGVKD. The CDR3 has 15 amino acids. The J segment lost 3 bases and the V segment lost 4 bases, leaving 0 bases of the junction unmatched. The CDR3 nucleotides read TGTGCCATCAGTGGACTAGCGGGGGACACCGGGGAGCTGTTTTTT. Amino acid sequence: CAISGLAGDTGELFF.

The chain joins TRBV3-1 (or the pseudogene TRBV3-2) to TRBJ1-2; a weak D match, TRBD1 (6 bases). Germline CDR1 and CDR2: LGHDT and YNNKEL (reference sequence). The CDR3 contains 15 residues. Trimming pared 4 bases from V and 4 bases from J, leaving 16 bases between. The CDR3 DNA reads as TGTGCCAGCAGCCCATTCTCTACAGGGACCTATGGCTACACCTTC. This encodes CASSPFSTGTYGYTF.

V is TRBV5-1 and J is TRBJ2-2; D is possibly TRBD2 (5 bases). V was trimmed by 7 bases and J by 5 bases, leaving 18 bases between them. Germline CDR1 SGHRS, CDR2 YFSETQ. The CDR3 covers 15 residues. CDR3 in amino acids: CASVPSSGNTGELFF. CDR3 nucleotide sequence: TGCGCCAGCGTTCCTAGCTCGGGGAATACCGGGGAGCTGTTTTTT.